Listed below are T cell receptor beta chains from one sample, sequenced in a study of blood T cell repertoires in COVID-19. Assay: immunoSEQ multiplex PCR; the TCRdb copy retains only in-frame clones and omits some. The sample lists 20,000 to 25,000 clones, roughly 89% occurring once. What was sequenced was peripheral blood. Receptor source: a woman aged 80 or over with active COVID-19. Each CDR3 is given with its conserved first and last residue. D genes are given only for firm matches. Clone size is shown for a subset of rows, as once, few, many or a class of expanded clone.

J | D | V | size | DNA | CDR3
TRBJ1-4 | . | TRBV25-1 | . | TGTGCCAGCAGTGAATCTAGAAAACTGTTTTTT | CASSESRKLFF
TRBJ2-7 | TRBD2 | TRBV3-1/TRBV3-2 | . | TGTGCCAGCAGTTCTGGACTAGCGGGACGGCGGTACTTC | CASSSGLAGRRYF
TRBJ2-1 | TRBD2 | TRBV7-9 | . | TGTGCCAGCAGCTTGTTAAAAAGCGGGGGCCCCGGAGGGAATGAGCAGTTCTTC | CASSLLKSGGPGGNEQFF
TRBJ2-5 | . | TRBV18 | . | TGTGCCAGCTCACCAAGGGCTAGCGCCTTCCAAGAGACCCAGTACTTC | CASSPRASAFQETQYF
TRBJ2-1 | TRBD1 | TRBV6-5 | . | TGTGCCAGCAGGGGACAGGGGAGGAATGAGCAGTTCTTC | CASRGQGRNEQFF
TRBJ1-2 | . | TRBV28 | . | TGTGCCAGCAGTTTAGATACAGGGAGCTATGGCTACACCTTC | CASSLDTGSYGYTF
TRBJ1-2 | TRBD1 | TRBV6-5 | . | TGTGCCAGCAGTCTGATAACAGGGGGCGCGCAAGGCTACACCTTC | CASSLITGGAQGYTF
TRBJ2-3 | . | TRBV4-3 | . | TGCGCCAGCAGCCAGAACCAGGGGGGCCCCACAGATACGCAGTATTTT | CASSQNQGGPTDTQYF
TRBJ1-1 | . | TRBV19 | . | TGTGCCAGTAGTACGCTACAGGGTATATTAAACACTGAAGCTTTCTTT | CASSTLQGILNTEAFF
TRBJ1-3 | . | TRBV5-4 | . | TGTGCCAGCAGCGCCGGTCCCCCTGGAAACACCATATATTTT | CASSAGPPGNTIYF
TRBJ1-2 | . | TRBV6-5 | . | TGTGCCAGCAGTTGGAGTGGGGGCGCGCCAAGCGATGGCTACACCTTC | CASSWSGGAPSDGYTF
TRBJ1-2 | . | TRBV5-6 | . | TGTGCCAGCAGCTTGAGAGCGGAACACTATGGCTACACCTTC | CASSLRAEHYGYTF
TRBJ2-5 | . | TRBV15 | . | TGTGCCACCAGCAGAGTTCCTAGCATCCAAGAGACCCAGTACTTC | CATSRVPSIQETQYF
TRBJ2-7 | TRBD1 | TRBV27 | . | TGTGCCAGCAGTTTGGGGACAGGGGTCCCCTACGAGCAGTACTTC | CASSLGTGVPYEQYF
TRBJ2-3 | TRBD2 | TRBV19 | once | TGTGCCAGTAGTACCGTAGCGGGGCGTGGAACAGATACGCAGTATTTT | CASSTVAGRGTDTQYF